This record covers a single TCR beta chain. Its antigen is currently unknown. The data stem from a study of beta chain features in type 1 diabetes. About the study: Patients did not differ from healthy donors in age, gender or cell yield.

Since all of the isolated RNA was reverse transcribed, expressed TCRB transcripts were what got sequenced. Assay: immunoSEQ multiplex PCR; the TCRdb copy retains only in-frame clones and omits some. The table shows 200,000 to 300,000 clones, with 11% occurring only once. Germline lookup yields CDR1 SGHRS and CDR2 YFSETQ. Trimming took 0 bases from V and 0 from J, leaving 8 bases between them. The CDR3 is made up of 15 amino acids. Study conclusions and caveats: Across all four CD4+ subsets, people with type 1 diabetes showed modestly shorter TCRB CDR3s. A greater similarity of naive, central memory and Treg TCRB repertoires was seen among patients than among healthy donors. Since sequencing was performed on cDNA, cells with high TCR expression could be over-represented.

Sequencing was performed on naive CD4+ T cells from blood. This clonotype was sampled from a man aged 25 to 45 with type 1 diabetes. The chain joins TRBV5-1 to TRBJ2-3; D is ambiguous. CDR3 region: CASSLDYRSTDTQYF. The CDR3 DNA follows: TGCGCCAGCAGCTTGGACTACCGTAGCACAGATACGCAGTATTTT.